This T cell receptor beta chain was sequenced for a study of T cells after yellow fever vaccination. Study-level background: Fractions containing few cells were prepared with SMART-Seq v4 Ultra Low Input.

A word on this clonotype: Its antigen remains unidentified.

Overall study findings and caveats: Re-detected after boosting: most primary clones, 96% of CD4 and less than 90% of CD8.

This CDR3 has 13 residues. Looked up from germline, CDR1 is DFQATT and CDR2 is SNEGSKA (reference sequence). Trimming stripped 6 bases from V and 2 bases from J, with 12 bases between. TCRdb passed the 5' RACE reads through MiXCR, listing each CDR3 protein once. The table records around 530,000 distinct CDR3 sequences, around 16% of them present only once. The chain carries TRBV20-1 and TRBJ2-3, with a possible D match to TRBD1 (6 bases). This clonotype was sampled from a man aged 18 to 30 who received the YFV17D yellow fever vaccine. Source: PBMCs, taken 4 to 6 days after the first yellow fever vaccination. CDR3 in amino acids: CSAETGITDTQYF. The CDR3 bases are TGCAGTGCAGAAACAGGGATCACAGATACGCAGTATTTT.